Listed here is a single T cell receptor beta chain. Libraries were prepared by immunoSEQ multiplex PCR; TCRdb keeps only in-frame clonotypes and omits some of them. The data contain approximately 240,000 clones, approximately 79% of them singletons. The CDR3 is 14 residues long. V was pared by 11 bases and J by 2 bases, with 10 bases of the junction left unmatched. Germline CDR1 reads ENHRY; CDR2 reads SYGVKD. The entry originates in a study of blood T cell repertoires in COVID-19. Overall study context: Both acute and convalescent COVID-19 samples were obtained from the United States, Italy and Spain.

This TCR came from a woman aged 80 or older with active or convalescent COVID-19. The genes are TRBV10-3 and TRBJ1-1; 8 bases match TRBD1. Sequenced material: peripheral blood. The CDR3 nucleotides are TGTGCCGCCTCCTGGGGACAGGTCAACACTGAAGCTTTCTTT. The encoded protein is CAASWGQVNTEAFF.